Below are 28 T cell receptor beta chains sequenced from a single sample in a study of human T cells and chemical hapten exposure. TCRdb re-called the RACE reads through MiXCR, storing one row per CDR3 protein. The sample yields about 260,000 distinct CDR3 sequences, about 9% seen once. Time point defined: pre-sensitization, week 0. Stated treatment: therapeutic diphenylcyclopropenone sensitization with weekly scalp DPC. Sequences were derived from whole blood, sampled in connection with sensitization to the hapten diphenylcyclopropenone (DPC). All receptors derive from a woman aged 40 to 55 with alopecia areata. Some clones in this sample may be carry-over from other donors' samples.

The chain recombines TRBV3-1 with TRBJ2-1; the D gene is possibly TRBD2 (6 bases). This CDR3 is built from 17 residues. Germline V gene lookup returns CDR1 LGHDT and CDR2 YNNKEL (reference sequence). V dropped 0 bases and J dropped 5 bases, with 17 bases sitting between them. The CDR3 nucleotides read TGTGCCAGCAGCCAAGATAAAACGCGACTAGAGCACAATGAGCAGTTCTTC. Amino acids: CASSQDKTRLEHNEQFF.

This chain links TRBV6-5 with TRBJ1-6, with D tentatively TRBD1 (6 bases). The CDR3 runs 14 residues. Germline V CDR1 and CDR2: MNHEY, SVGAGI. V lost 7 bases, J lost 16 bases, and 23 bases lay in between. CDR3 sequence reads: CASMPLNRQAGLHF. The CDR3 DNA reads as TGTGCCAGCATGCCCTTGAATCGACAGGCCGGACTCCACTTT.

This clonotype occurred a few times. V and J are TRBV27 and TRBJ2-5; D perhaps matches TRBD2 (6 bases). CDR3 length: 15 amino acids. Germline CDR1 and CDR2: MNHEY and SMNVEV (reference sequence). The V end was cut by 1 base, the J end by 2 bases, with 11 bases between. The CDR3 DNA is TGTGCCAGCAGTTTATACTCGGGGAGGCAAGAGACCCAGTACTTC. This encodes CASSLYSGRQETQYF.

The sample holds many counts of this clonotype. V usage is TRBV6-5 and J usage is TRBJ2-7; unclear D gene. CDR1 MNHEY and CDR2 SVGAGI come from the germline V gene. The CDR3 runs 14 residues. Trimming took 2 bases from V and 7 from J, leaving 15 bases between them. This CDR3 reads CASSYDITFGEQYF. CDR3 nucleotides: TGTGCCAGCAGTTACGACATAACCTTCGGGGAGCAGTACTTC.

The chain has TRBV5-1 and TRBJ2-7; no clear D gene. The CDR3 runs 14 residues. The V and J ends lost 1 base and 5 bases respectively, with 13 bases between them. Germline V lookup: CDR1 SGHRS, CDR2 YFSETQ. CDR3 residues: CASSLPDQYHEQYF. The CDR3 bases are TGCGCCAGCAGCTTGCCAGACCAATACCACGAGCAGTACTTC.

Ten or more counts support this clonotype. The V gene is TRBV20-1, the J gene TRBJ2-7; no clear D. In germline, CDR1 is DFQATT, CDR2 SNEGSKA (reference sequence). Trimming shortened V by 3 bases and J by 3 bases, and 15 bases separated the two germline ends. The CDR3 loop spans 14 amino acids. This CDR3 is CSASPLDLDYEQYF. CDR3 coding DNA: TGCAGTGCTAGTCCCTTGGATTTGGACTACGAGCAGTACTTC.

This clonotype was observed many times. This chain joins TRBV5-5 and TRBJ1-6, with D maybe TRBD1 (6 bases). Trimming left V 1 base short and J 9 bases short, with 11 bases between. This CDR3 spans 14 amino acids. Germline values: CDR1 SGHKS, CDR2 YYEKEE (reference sequence). CDR3 amino acids: CASSLHRAGSPLHF. The CDR3 DNA reads as TGTGCCAGCAGCTTGCACAGGGCCGGTTCACCCCTCCACTTT. Drawing the rest from reference TRBV5-5 and TRBJ1-6, the complete variable domain is DAGVTQSPTHLIKTRGQQVTLRCSPISGHKSVSWYQQVLGQGPQFIFQYYEKEERGRGNFPDRFSARQFPNYSSELNVNALLLGDSALYLCASSLHRAGSPLHFGNGTRLTVT.

The CDR3 bases are TGCAGTGCCGGGGGGTCTAGCGGGAAGGGCAAAAACATTCAGTACTTC. This encodes CSAGGSSGKGKNIQYF. The chain links TRBV20-1 to TRBJ2-4; TRBD2 matches at 9 bases. CDR1 DFQATT and CDR2 SNEGSKA come from the germline V gene (reference sequence). The CDR3 runs to 16 residues. The trim removed 6 bases at V and 3 bases at J, leaving 12 bases unmatched.

This clonotype appeared a few times. The chain carries TRBV20-1 and TRBJ2-7; 8 bases agree with TRBD2. V dropped 0 bases and J dropped 3; count of bases not matched to a gene: 10. CDR1 DFQATT and CDR2 SNEGSKA come from the germline V gene (reference sequence). The CDR3 loop spans 16 amino acids. CDR3 region: CSARDTGTSNGYEQYF. The CDR3 DNA sequence: TGCAGTGCTAGAGATACCGGGACTAGTAACGGCTACGAGCAGTACTTC.

This clonotype was seen more than once but under ten times. The chain combines TRBV6-5 with TRBJ2-3, with a weak D call TRBD1 (5 bases). Germline CDR1 and CDR2: MNHEY and SVGAGI. The CDR3 has 16 amino acids. The V gene lost 5 bases and the J gene lost 0 bases, with 15 bases spanning the gap. The CDR3 is CASSRGFRGSTDTQYF. In DNA, the CDR3 is TGTGCCAGCAGTAGGGGTTTCCGAGGTAGCACAGATACGCAGTATTTT.

This clonotype came up a few times. The J gene is TRBJ1-5, the V gene TRBV20-1, with 7 bases fitting TRBD1. From germline, CDR1 is DFQATT and CDR2 SNEGSKA (reference sequence). The CDR3 spans 15 residues. V was pared by 6 bases and J by 0 bases, with 8 bases of the junction left unmatched. CDR3 sequence reads: CSAFPGGDSNQPQHF. Here the CDR3 DNA reads TGCAGTGCCTTTCCAGGGGGGGATAGCAATCAGCCCCAGCATTTT.

The rearrangement uses TRBV20-1 and TRBJ2-1; D possibly uses TRBD1 or TRBD2 (5 bases each). Germline values: CDR1 DFQATT, CDR2 SNEGSKA (reference sequence). V lost 8 bases to trimming and J lost 8 bases, with 16 bases between them. CDR3 size: 12 residues. CDR3 bases: TGCAGTCCCTGGGACGCATTTGATGAGCAGTTCTTC. This gives the protein CSPWDAFDEQFF.

The chain couples TRBV9 to TRBJ1-1; D is unresolved. Trimming took 0 bases from V and 0 from J, leaving 3 bases between them. CDR1 is SGDLS, CDR2 YYNGEE, per germline. The CDR3 contains 13 residues. CDR3 DNA sequence: TGTGCCAGCAGCGTAGACTTGAACACTGAAGCTTTCTTT. This gives the protein CASSVDLNTEAFF. The variable domain in full, completed from reference TRBV9 and TRBJ1-1, reads DSGVTQTPKHLITATGQRVTLRCSPRSGDLSVYWYQQSLDQGLQFLIQYYNGEERAKGNILERFSAQQFPDLHSELNLSSLELGDSALYFCASSVDLNTEAFFGQGTRLTVV.

This clonotype was detected a few times. The gene calls are TRBV27 and TRBJ2-6, with D perhaps TRBD1 (6 bases). The CDR3 extends over 18 amino acids. V gave up 6 bases and J gave up 0 bases, with 18 bases separating them. Germline CDR1 MNHEY, CDR2 SMNVEV (reference sequence). The CDR3 loop reads CASSTTGMGLSGANVLTF. The DNA for the CDR3 is TGTGCCAGCAGCACAACAGGGATGGGGCTCTCTGGGGCCAACGTCCTGACTTTC.

This chain joins TRBV6-5 and TRBJ2-7; TRBD2 matches at 7 bases. The germline gives CDR1 MNHEY, CDR2 SVGAGI. Losses at the gene ends were 6 bases for V and 2 bases for J; bases not matched to a gene: 10. CDR3 length: 15 residues. CDR3 residues: CASREISGLAYEQYF. Here the CDR3 DNA reads TGTGCCAGCAGAGAGATCAGTGGACTAGCCTACGAGCAGTACTTC.

A few counts support this clonotype. The CDR3 coding sequence is TGTGCCAGCAGTTTGGTGGCGGTTCTGAACACTGAAGCTTTCTTT. Protein product: CASSLVAVLNTEAFF. J is TRBJ1-1 and V is TRBV28; D uncertain. The germline V gene encodes CDR1 MDHEN and CDR2 SYDVKM. The CDR3 loop spans 15 amino acids. Trimming removed 3 bases from V and 0 bases from J, with 11 bases in between.

In this sample, this clonotype turned up a few times. The chain couples TRBV20-1 to TRBJ2-3, with D possibly matching TRBD1 (6 bases). Germline CDR1 and CDR2: DFQATT and SNEGSKA (reference sequence). V lost 4 bases and J 6 bases, leaving 11 bases between the germline ends. The CDR3 extends over 12 amino acids. This CDR3 is CSANRATDTQYF. In nucleotides, the CDR3 is TGCAGTGCTAACAGGGCGACGGATACGCAGTATTTT.

This clonotype was seen only a few times. The J gene is TRBJ2-7, the V gene TRBV7-9; D not certain. Looked up from germline, CDR1 is SEHNR and CDR2 is FQNEAQ (reference sequence). CDR3 size: 13 residues. Trimming left V 6 bases short and J 3 bases short, with 12 bases between. The CDR3 DNA follows: TGTGCCAGCAGTCCTGAAGGCGTCTACGAGCAGTACTTC. The encoded protein is CASSPEGVYEQYF.

This chain links TRBV19 with TRBJ2-3; 7 bases line up with TRBD1. V shed 6 bases, J shed 6 bases, and the junction held 6 bases outside the gene matches. CDR1 is LNHDA and CDR2 is SQIVND in the germline V gene (reference sequence). The CDR3 covers 13 residues. The DNA of the CDR3 is TGTGCCAGTAGCGGACAGGTTCCGGATACGCAGTATTTT. This encodes CASSGQVPDTQYF.

This clonotype was recorded a few times. V gene TRBV7-2 combines with J gene TRBJ1-1, with a weak D call TRBD1 (5 bases). In germline, CDR1 is SGHTA, CDR2 FQGNSA. This CDR3 is built from 14 residues. V lost 7 bases and J 5 bases, leaving 17 bases between the germline ends. The chain's CDR3 is CASTLSAGRTEAFF. The CDR3 DNA follows: TGTGCCAGCACCCTTTCGGCAGGGCGGACTGAAGCTTTCTTT.

This clonotype was counted between two and nine times. The chain carries TRBV6-4 and TRBJ2-2; 7 bases line up with TRBD2. CDR3 length: 15 amino acids. V lost 6 bases, J lost 1 base, and 5 bases stayed unmatched. In germline, CDR1 is MRHNA, CDR2 SNTAGT. The CDR3 protein is CASSLTSENTGELFF. For the CDR3, the DNA is TGTGCCAGCAGCCTAACTAGCGAGAACACCGGGGAGCTGTTTTTT.

This clonotype has only a few counts. The chain recombines TRBV6-1 with TRBJ2-3; no firm D call. The V and J ends lost 5 bases and 6 bases respectively, with 12 bases between them. Germline CDR1 MNHNS, CDR2 SASEGT. The CDR3 is made up of 13 amino acids. The CDR3 DNA reads as TGTGCCAGCAGTTTAGCTTCCGGGGATACGCAGTATTTT. It yields the protein CASSLASGDTQYF.

This clonotype was seen only a few times. The rearrangement links TRBV7-9 to TRBJ2-5; D may be TRBD1 (5 bases). Germline V gene sequence: CDR1 SEHNR, CDR2 FQNEAQ (reference sequence). Trimming stripped 5 bases from V and 2 bases from J, with 12 bases between. This CDR3 spans 14 amino acids. For the CDR3, the DNA is TGTGCCAGCAGCAACAGACAGATTCAAGAGACCCAGTACTTC. Encoded protein: CASSNRQIQETQYF.

The sample holds a few counts of this clonotype. V is TRBV18 and J is TRBJ1-1; D is possibly TRBD1 (5 bases). CDR3 length equals 14 residues. V shed 0 bases and J shed 1 base, with 6 bases lying between them. Germline-derived CDR1 and CDR2 are KGHSH and LQKENI. The CDR3 DNA is TGTGCCAGCTCACCACCGCAGGGGAACACTGAAGCTTTCTTT. This gives the protein CASSPPQGNTEAFF.

DNA for the CDR3: TGCGCCAGCAGCTTCAGCGGGAGTCTAGACACCGGGGAGCTGTTTTTT. Amino acids: CASSFSGSLDTGELFF. This chain links TRBV5-1 with TRBJ2-2; TRBD2 matches 8 bases. Germline values: CDR1 SGHRS, CDR2 YFSETQ. The CDR3 has 16 residues. V gave up 2 bases and J gave up 3 bases; unmatched junction bases: 6.

This clonotype was seen more than once but under ten times. The chain employs TRBV7-9 and TRBJ2-5; D call uncertain. The CDR3 loop spans 15 amino acids. Germline V CDR1 and CDR2: SEHNR, FQNEAQ (reference sequence). Trimming removed 8 bases from V and 1 base from J, with 17 bases in between. CDR3 amino acids: CASGDSRRLQETQYF. The CDR3 bases are TGTGCCAGCGGGGATTCTCGGAGACTCCAAGAGACCCAGTACTTC.

The V and J genes are TRBV12-3 or TRBV12-4 and TRBJ1-2; 12 positions agree with TRBD1. The ends lost 5 bases at V and 4 bases at J; junction bases unmatched: 2. The CDR3 sequence is 14 residues long. The CDR3 sequence: CASSGTGGIYGYTF. The CDR3 nucleotides are TGTGCCAGCAGTGGGACAGGGGGCATCTATGGCTACACCTTC.

The chain has TRBV6-4 and TRBJ2-7; D is uncertain. The CDR3 spans 13 residues. Germline-derived CDR1 and CDR2 are MRHNA and SNTAGT. The V end was cut by 9 bases, the J end by 1 base, with 13 bases between. The CDR3 loop reads CASVGVRSYEQYF. As DNA, the CDR3 is TGTGCCAGTGTGGGCGTACGGTCCTACGAGCAGTACTTC.